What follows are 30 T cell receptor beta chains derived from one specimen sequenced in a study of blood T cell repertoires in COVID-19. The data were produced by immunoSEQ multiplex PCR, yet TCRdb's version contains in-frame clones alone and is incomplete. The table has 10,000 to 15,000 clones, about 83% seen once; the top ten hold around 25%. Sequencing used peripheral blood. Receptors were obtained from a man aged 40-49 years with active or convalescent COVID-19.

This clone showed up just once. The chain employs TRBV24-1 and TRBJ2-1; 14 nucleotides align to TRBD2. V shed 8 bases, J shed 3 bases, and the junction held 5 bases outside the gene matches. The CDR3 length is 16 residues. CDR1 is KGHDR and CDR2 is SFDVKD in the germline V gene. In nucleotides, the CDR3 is TGTGCCACCACCGCCGGACTAGCGGGAGGCTACAATGAGCAGTTCTTC. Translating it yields CATTAGLAGGYNEQFF.

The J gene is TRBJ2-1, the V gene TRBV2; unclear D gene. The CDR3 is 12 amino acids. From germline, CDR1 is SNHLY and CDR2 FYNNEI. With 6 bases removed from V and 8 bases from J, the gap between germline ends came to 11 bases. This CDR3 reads CASSRLRHEQFF. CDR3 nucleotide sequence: TGTGCCAGCAGCCGACTCCGCCATGAGCAGTTCTTC.

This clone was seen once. CDR3 nucleotide sequence: TGTGCCAGCAGTTTAGGGACAGCCGACACAGATACGCAGTATTTT. Its protein product is CASSLGTADTDTQYF. The J gene is TRBJ2-3, the V gene TRBV28; 7 bases map to TRBD1. With V trimmed by 2 bases and J by 2 bases, 4 bases remained unmatched. Germline V CDR1 and CDR2: MDHEN, SYDVKM. There are 15 residues in the CDR3. The full variable domain, with the rest looked up from reference TRBV28 and TRBJ2-3, is DVKVTQSSRYLVKRTGEKVFLECVQDMDHENMFWYRQDPGLGLRLIYFSYDVKMKEKGDIPEGYSVSREKKERFSLILESASTNQTSMYLCASSLGTADTDTQYFGPGTRLTVL.

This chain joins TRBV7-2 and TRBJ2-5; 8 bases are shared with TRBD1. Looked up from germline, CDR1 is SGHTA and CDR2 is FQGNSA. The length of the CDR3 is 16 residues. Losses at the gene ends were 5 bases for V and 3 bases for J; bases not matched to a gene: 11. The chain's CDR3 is CASSAHGTGLEETQYF. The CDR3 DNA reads TGTGCCAGCAGCGCCCATGGGACAGGCCTTGAAGAGACCCAGTACTTC.

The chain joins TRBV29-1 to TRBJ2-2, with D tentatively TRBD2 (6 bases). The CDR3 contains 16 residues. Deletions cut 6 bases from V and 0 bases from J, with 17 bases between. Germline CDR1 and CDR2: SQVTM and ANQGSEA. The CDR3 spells CSVGSARGTNTGELFF. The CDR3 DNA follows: TGCAGCGTGGGCTCGGCGCGGGGTACGAACACCGGGGAGCTGTTTTTT.

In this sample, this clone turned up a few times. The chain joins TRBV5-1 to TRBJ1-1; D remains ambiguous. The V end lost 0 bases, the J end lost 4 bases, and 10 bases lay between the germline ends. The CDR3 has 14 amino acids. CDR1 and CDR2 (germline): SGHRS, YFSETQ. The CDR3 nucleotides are TGCGCCAGCAGCTTGGCCGGAGTTTCCACTGAAGCTTTCTTT. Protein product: CASSLAGVSTEAFF. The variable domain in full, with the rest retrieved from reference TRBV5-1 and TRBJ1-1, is KAGVTQTPRYLIKTRGQQVTLSCSPISGHRSVSWYQQTPGQGLQFLFEYFSETQRNKGNFPGRFSGRQFSNSRSEMNVSTLELGDSALYLCASSLAGVSTEAFFGQGTRLTVV.

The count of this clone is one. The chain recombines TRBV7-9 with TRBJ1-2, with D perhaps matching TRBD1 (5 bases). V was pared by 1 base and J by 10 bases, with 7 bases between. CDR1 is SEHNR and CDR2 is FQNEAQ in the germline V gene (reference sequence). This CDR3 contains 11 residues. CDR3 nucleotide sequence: TGTGCCAGCAGCTTAGAGGGGTCCTACACCTTC. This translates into CASSLEGSYTF.

The CDR3 reads CASSEVGRGPYEQYF. CDR3 bases: TGTGCCAGCAGTGAAGTAGGTCGAGGTCCCTACGAGCAGTACTTC. V gene TRBV6-1 combines with J gene TRBJ2-7; D uncertain. The CDR3 has 15 residues. Trimming shortened V by 1 base and J by 2 bases, and 12 bases separated the two germline ends. Germline lookup yields CDR1 MNHNS and CDR2 SASEGT.

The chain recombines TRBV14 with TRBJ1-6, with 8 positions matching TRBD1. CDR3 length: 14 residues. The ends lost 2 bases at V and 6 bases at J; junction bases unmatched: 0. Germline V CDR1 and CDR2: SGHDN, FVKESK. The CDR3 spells CASSQTGGNSPLHF. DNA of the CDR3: TGTGCCAGCAGCCAAACAGGGGGTAATTCACCCCTCCACTTT.

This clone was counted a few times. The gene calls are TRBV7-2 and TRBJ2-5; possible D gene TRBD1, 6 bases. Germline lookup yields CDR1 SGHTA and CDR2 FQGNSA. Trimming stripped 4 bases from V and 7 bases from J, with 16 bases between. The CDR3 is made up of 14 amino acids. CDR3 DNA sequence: TGTGCCAGCAGCTCGCAAAGAGGGGGTGGGACCCAGTACTTC. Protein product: CASSSQRGGGTQYF.

The CDR3 here is CASSLSGQGRYEQYF. For the CDR3, the DNA is TGTGCCAGCAGCTTATCGGGACAGGGGCGGTACGAGCAGTACTTC. V is TRBV7-8 and J is TRBJ2-7; 10 positions match TRBD1. The length of the CDR3 is 15 residues. J lost 4 bases, V lost 2 bases, and 5 bases had no gene match. Germline loops: CDR1 SGHVS, CDR2 FQNEAQ. Full variable domain (remainder filled in from reference TRBV7-8 and TRBJ2-7): GAGVSQSPRYKVAKRGQDVALRCDPISGHVSLFWYQQALGQGPEFLTYFQNEAQLDKSGLPSDRFFAERPEGSVSTLKIQRTQQEDSAVYLCASSLSGQGRYEQYFGPGTRLTVT.

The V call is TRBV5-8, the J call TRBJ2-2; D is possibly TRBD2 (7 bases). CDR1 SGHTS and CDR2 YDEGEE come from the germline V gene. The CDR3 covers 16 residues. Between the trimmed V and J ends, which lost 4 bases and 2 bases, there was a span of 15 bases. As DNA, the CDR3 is TGTGCCAGCAGCCCCTTGGCGGGGGCAAACACCGGGGAGCTGTTTTTT. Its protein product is CASSPLAGANTGELFF.

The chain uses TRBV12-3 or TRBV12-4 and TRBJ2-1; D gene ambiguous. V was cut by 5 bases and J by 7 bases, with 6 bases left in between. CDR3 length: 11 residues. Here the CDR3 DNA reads TGTGCCAGCAGTCCCGAGAATGAGCAGTTCTTC. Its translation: CASSPENEQFF.

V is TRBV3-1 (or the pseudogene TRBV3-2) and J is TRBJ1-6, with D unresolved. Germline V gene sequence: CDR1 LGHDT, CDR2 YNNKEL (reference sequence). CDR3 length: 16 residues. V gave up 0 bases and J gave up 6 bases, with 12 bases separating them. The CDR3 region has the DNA TGTGCCAGCAGCCAAGAAACCGGGGTCGTTAATTCACCCCTCCACTTT. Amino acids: CASSQETGVVNSPLHF.

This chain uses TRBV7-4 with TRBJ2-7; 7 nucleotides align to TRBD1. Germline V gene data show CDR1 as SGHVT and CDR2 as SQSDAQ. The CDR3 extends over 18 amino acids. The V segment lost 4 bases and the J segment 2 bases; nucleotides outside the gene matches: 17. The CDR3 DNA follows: TGTGCCAGCAGCTCCGTCCCCGACAGGGACCCAGGGGCCTACGAGCAGTACTTC. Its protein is CASSSVPDRDPGAYEQYF.

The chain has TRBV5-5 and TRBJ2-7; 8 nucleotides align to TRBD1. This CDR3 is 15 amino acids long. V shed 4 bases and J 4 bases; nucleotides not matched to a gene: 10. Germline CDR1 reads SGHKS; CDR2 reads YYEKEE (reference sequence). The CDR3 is CASSLTGTGKYEQYF. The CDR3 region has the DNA TGTGCCAGCAGCCTTACCGGGACAGGTAAATACGAGCAGTACTTC.

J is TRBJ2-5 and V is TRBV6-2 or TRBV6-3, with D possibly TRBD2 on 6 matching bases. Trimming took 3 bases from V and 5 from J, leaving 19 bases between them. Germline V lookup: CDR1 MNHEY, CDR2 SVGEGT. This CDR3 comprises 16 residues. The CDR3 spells CASSYLLGGGSETQYF. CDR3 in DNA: TGTGCCAGCAGTTATCTACTTGGAGGAGGGTCGGAGACCCAGTACTTC.

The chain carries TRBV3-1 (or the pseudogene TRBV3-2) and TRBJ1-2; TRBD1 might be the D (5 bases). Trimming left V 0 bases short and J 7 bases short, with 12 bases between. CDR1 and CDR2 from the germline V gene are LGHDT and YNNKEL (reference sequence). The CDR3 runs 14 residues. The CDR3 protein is CASSQDWGGAGYTF. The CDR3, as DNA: TGTGCCAGCAGCCAAGATTGGGGCGGGGCTGGCTACACCTTC.

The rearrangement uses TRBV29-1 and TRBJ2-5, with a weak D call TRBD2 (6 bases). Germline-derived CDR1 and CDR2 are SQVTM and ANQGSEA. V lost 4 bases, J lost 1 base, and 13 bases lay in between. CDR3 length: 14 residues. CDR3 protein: CSVAERVGQETQYF. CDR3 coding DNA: TGCAGCGTTGCTGAGCGGGTGGGCCAAGAGACCCAGTACTTC.

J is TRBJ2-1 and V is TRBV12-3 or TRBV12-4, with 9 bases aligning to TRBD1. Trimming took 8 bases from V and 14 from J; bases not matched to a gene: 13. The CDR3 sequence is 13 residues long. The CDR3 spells CASLDRGSYKEFF. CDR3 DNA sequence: TGTGCCAGCCTGGACAGGGGATCCTATAAGGAGTTCTTC.

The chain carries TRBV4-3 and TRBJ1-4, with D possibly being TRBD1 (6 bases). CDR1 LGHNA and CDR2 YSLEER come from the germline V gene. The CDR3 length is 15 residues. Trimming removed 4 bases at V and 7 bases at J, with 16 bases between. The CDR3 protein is CASSPQRGAGEKLFF. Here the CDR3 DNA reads TGCGCCAGCAGCCCCCAACGGGGGGCCGGTGAAAAACTGTTTTTT.

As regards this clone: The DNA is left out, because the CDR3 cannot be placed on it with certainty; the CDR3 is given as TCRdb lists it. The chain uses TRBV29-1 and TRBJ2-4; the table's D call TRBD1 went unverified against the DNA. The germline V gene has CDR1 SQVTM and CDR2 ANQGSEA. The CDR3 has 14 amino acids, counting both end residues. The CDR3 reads CSVGGGTADSEKYF.

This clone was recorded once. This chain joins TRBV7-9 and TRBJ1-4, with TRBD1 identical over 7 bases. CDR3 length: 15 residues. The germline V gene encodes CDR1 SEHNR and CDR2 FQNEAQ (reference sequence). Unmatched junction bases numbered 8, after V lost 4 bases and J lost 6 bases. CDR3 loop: CASSSLGGRDEKLFF. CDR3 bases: TGTGCCAGCAGCTCACTAGGGGGCCGGGATGAAAAACTGTTTTTT.

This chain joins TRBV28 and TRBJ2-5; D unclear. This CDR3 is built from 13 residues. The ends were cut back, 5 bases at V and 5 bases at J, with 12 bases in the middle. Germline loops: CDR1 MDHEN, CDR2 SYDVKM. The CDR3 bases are TGTGCCAGCAGTCGAGACAAATTCGAGACCCAGTACTTC. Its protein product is CASSRDKFETQYF.

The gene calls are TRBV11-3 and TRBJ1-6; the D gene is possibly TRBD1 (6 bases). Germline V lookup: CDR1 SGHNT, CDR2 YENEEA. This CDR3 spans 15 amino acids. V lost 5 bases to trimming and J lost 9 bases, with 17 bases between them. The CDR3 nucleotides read TGTGCCAGCAGCCGAAACAGGGAGATGGGTTCACCCCTCCACTTT. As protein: CASSRNREMGSPLHF. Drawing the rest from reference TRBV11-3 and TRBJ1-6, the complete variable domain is EAGVVQSPRYKIIEKKQPVAFWCNPISGHNTLYWYLQNLGQGPELLIRYENEEAVDDSQLPKDRFSAERLKGVDSTLKIQPAELGDSAVYLCASSRNREMGSPLHFGNGTRLTVT.

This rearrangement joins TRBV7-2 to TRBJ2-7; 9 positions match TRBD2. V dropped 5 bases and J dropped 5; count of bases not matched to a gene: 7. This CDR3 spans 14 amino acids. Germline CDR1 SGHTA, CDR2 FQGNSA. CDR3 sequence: CASSGDSGSNEQYF. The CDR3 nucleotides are TGTGCCAGCAGCGGGGATAGCGGGAGTAACGAGCAGTACTTC. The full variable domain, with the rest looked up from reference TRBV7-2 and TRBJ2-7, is GAGVSQSPSNKVTEKGKDVELRCDPISGHTALYWYRQSLGQGLEFLIYFQGNSAPDKSGLPSDRFSAERTGGSVSTLTIQRTQQEDSAVYLCASSGDSGSNEQYFGPGTRLTVT.

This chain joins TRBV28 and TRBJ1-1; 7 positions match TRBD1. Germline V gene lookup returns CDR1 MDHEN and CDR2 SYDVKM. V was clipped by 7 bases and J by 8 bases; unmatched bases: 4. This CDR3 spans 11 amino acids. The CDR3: CASITGEEAFF. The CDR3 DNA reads TGTGCCAGCATCACAGGGGAAGAAGCTTTCTTT.

This CDR3 reads CAISPGQSNQPQHF. CDR3 nucleotide sequence: TGTGCCATCAGCCCGGGACAAAGCAATCAGCCCCAGCATTTT. The chain employs TRBV10-3 and TRBJ1-5, with TRBD1 as a possible D gene (6 bases). Trimming left V 6 bases short and J 1 base short, with 10 bases between. Germline values: CDR1 ENHRY, CDR2 SYGVKD. This CDR3 region has 14 residues.

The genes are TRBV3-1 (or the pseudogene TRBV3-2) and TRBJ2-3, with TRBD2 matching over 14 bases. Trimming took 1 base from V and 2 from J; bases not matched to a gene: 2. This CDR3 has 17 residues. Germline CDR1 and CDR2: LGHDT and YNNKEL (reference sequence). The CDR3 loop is CASSQGTSGGFTDTQYF. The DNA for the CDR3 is TGTGCCAGCAGCCAAGGGACTAGCGGGGGGTTCACAGATACGCAGTATTTT.

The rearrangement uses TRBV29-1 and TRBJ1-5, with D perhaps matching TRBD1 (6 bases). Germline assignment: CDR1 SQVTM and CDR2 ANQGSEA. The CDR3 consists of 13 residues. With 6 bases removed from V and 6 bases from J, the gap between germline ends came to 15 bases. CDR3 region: CSVVDRTGQPQHF. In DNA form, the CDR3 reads TGCAGCGTGGTGGACAGAACGGGTCAGCCCCAGCATTTT.